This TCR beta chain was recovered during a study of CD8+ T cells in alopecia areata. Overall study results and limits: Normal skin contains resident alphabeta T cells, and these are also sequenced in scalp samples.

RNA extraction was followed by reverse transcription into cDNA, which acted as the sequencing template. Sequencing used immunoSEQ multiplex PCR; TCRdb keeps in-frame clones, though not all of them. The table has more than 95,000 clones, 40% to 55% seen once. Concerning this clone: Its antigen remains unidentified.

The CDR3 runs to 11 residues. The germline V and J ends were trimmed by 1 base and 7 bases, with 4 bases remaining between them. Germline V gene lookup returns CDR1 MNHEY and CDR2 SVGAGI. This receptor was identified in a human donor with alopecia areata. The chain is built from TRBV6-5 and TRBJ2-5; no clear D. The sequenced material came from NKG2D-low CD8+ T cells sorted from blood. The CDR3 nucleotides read TGTGCCAGCAGTTACTTTGGGACCCAGTACTTC. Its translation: CASSYFGTQYF.